The T cell receptor beta chain described here comes from a study of T cell responses to AZD1222 COVID-19 vaccine (dated by TCRdb to 2020 to 2022). Background for the entire study: Because spike-specific TCR depth and breadth did not differ between the two schedules, AZD1222 recipients who got a second dose at roughly 4 weeks were pooled with those who got a second dose at roughly 12 weeks. A total of about 230 trial participants underwent TCR sequencing, of whom 207 received two doses of AZD1222 and approximately 25 received two doses of the MenACWY control vaccine. Trial participants were enrolled into age subgroups of 18-55, 56-69 and 70-plus years, which contained roughly 140, 27 and 60 TCR-sequenced participants, respectively. Here is what the overall study found, with its caveats: After two AZD1222 doses, spike-specific TCR breadth and depth were significantly higher than at day 0 and than in MenACWY recipients. The whole spike protein was spanned by vaccine-associated CD4 TCRs, and dominant responses were seen in regions 160-218 and 743-854. The 56-69-year group was small, and its depth increase did not reach significance, likely because of low power. Most participants were white British and females outnumbered males, and the authors suggested that clonal diversity may have been underestimated. Because no samples from the day 14 peak response were available, repertoires could be characterized only after the peak T cell response. Epitopes outside the regions mutated in the B.1.351 and B.1.1.7 variants were reportedly recognized by nearly half of the unique spike-specific TCRs. Conclusions about previously exposed vaccinees were limited because only six AZD1222 recipients were SARS-CoV-2 seropositive at baseline.

In regard to this clone: Its antigen is currently not known. Base-call qualities are not available, and no considerably larger clone is one nucleotide away.

The CDR3 regions of human TCRbeta chains were analyzed by immunosequencing. Processing in the source paper ran as follows. TCRs in the repertoires were compared against a reference library of SARS-CoV-2-specific TCRs that had been generated with the MIRA antigen-specificity platform. Breadth was defined as the fraction of unique TCRs that were SARS-CoV-2-associated. Depth was defined as the fraction of total T cells that were SARS-CoV-2-associated. Using the MIRA data, each spike-specific TCR was mapped to the spike region that the TCR reacts to and placed in a CD4 or CD8 class. Log10-transformed breadth and depth values were compared by one-way ANOVA with Sidak's multiple comparisons tests. In its TCRdb copy, this immuneACCESS table keeps in-frame sequences only and misses some clones. Where compared with another copy, unresolved V genes explain less than half of these, and the others have no known cause. Clonal size and the V and J genes are those of that table, whereas D and trimming came from the DNA. The sample includes roughly 100,000 clones, with roughly 87% observed a single time. The ten largest clonotypes hold 4.5% to 6% of the sample.

Explained via the paper, the time point label denotes: baseline before first vaccination. Samples from vaccinated people were obtained from the UK trials COV001 and COV002, which included a single-blind randomized controlled phase 2/3 trial of AZD1222 (ChAdOx1 nCoV-19) in healthy adults. For TCRbeta chain sequencing, PBMC samples from trial participants were taken at day 0 and at day 28 after the second dose. The source was peripheral blood, collected on day 0 of AZD1222 vaccination. This TCR was sampled from an adult in good health.

Here the CDR3 is given as CASSEGGFYGYTF. The bases read TGTGCCAGCAGTGAAGGAGGGTTCTATGGCTACACCTTC. The rearranged segments are TRBV6-1 and TRBJ1-2; the D gene cannot be named for sure. Trimming costs V 1 base and J 4 bases, and their ends lie 7 bases apart. The CDR3 sequence holds 13 residues, the cysteine and phenylalanine included. The sequence is cut down to CDR3 DNA, 39 bases in frame from base 1. CDR1 and CDR2 were assigned from the germline V gene as MNHNS and SASEGT.